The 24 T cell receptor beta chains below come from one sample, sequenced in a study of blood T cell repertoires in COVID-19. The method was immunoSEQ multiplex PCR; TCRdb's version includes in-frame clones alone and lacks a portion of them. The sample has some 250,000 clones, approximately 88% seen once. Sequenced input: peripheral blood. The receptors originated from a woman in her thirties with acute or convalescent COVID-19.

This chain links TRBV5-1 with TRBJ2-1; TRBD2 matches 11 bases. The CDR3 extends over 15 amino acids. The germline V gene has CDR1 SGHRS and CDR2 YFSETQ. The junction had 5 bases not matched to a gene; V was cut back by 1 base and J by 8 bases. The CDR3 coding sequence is TGCGCCAGCAGCTTGCGTAGCGGGAGGGCCGATGAGCAGTTCTTC. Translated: CASSLRSGRADEQFF. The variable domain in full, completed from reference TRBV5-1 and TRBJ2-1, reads KAGVTQTPRYLIKTRGQQVTLSCSPISGHRSVSWYQQTPGQGLQFLFEYFSETQRNKGNFPGRFSGRQFSNSRSEMNVSTLELGDSALYLCASSLRSGRADEQFFGPGTRLTVL.

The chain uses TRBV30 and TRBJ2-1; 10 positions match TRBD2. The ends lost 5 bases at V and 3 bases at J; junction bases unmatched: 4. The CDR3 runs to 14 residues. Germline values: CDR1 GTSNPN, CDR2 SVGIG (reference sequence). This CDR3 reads CAWSGLASYNEQFF. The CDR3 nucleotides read TGTGCCTGGTCGGGACTAGCGAGCTACAATGAGCAGTTCTTC.

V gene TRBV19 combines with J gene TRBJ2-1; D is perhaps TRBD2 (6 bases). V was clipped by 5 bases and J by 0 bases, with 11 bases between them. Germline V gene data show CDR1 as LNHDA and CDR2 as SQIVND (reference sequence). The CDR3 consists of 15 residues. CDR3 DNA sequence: TGTGCCAGTAGTCCCGACGGGAGCTCCTACAATGAGCAGTTCTTC. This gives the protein CASSPDGSSYNEQFF.

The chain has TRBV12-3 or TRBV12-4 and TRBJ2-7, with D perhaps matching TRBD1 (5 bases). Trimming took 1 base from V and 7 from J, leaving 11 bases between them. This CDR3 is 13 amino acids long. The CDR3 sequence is CASSLGQGREQYF. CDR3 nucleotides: TGTGCCAGCAGTTTAGGGCAGGGCCGTGAGCAGTACTTC.

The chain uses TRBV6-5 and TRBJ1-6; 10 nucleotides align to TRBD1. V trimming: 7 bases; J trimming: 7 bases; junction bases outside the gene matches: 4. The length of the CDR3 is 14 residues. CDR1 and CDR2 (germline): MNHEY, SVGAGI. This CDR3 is CASMKGQGNSPLHF. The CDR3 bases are TGTGCCAGCATGAAGGGACAGGGGAATTCACCCCTCCACTTT.

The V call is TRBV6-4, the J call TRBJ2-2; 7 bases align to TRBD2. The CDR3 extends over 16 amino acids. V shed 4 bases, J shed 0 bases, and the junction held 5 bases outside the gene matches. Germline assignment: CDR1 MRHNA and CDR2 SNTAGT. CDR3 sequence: CASSGTSGANTGELFF. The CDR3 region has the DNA TGTGCCAGCAGTGGGACTAGTGGGGCGAACACCGGGGAGCTGTTTTTT.

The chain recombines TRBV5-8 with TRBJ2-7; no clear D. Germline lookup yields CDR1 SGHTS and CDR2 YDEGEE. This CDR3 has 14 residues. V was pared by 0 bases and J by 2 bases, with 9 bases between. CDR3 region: CASSLGTETYEQYF. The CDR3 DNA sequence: TGTGCCAGCAGCTTGGGTACCGAGACCTACGAGCAGTACTTC. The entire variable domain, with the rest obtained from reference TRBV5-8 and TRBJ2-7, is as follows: EAGVTQSPTHLIKTRGQQATLRCSPISGHTSVYWYQQALGLGLQFLLWYDEGEERNRGNFPPRFSGRQFPNYSSELNVNALELEDSALYLCASSLGTETYEQYFGPGTRLTVT.

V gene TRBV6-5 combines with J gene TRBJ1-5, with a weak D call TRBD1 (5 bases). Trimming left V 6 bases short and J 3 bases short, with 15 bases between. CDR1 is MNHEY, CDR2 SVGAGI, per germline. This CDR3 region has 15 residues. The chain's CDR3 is CASRLQVKSNQPQHF. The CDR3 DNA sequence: TGTGCCAGCAGGCTACAGGTAAAATCCAATCAGCCCCAGCATTTT.

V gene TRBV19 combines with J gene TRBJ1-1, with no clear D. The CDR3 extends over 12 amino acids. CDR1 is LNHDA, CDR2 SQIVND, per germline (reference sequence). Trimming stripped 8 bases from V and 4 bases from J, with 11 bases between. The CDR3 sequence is CASLVGGTEAFF. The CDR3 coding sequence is TGTGCCAGTTTGGTCGGCGGCACTGAAGCTTTCTTT.

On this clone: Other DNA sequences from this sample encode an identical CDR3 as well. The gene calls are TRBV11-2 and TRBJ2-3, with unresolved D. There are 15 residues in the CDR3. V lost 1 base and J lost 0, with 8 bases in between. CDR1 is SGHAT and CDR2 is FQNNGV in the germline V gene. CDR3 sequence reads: CASSLAGPSTDTQYF. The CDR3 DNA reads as TGTGCCAGCAGCTTAGCCGGTCCTAGCACAGATACGCAGTATTTT.

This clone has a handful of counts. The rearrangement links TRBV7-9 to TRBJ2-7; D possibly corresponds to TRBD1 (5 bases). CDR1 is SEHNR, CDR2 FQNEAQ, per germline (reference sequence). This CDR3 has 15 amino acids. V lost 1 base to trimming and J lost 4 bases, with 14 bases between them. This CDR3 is CASSLVGRVQYEQYF. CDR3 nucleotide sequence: TGTGCCAGCAGCTTAGTGGGCAGGGTCCAGTACGAGCAGTACTTC.

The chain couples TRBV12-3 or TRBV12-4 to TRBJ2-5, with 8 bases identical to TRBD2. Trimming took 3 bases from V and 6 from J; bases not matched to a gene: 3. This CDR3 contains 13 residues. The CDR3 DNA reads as TGTGCCAGCAGTTTTGCGGGGGGAAAGACCCAGTACTTC. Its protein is CASSFAGGKTQYF.

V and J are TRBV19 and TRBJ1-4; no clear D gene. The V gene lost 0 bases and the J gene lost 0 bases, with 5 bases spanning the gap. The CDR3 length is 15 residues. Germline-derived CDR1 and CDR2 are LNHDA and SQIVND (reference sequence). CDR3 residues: CASSIDTSTNEKLFF. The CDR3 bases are TGTGCCAGTAGTATAGACACTTCAACTAATGAAAAACTGTTTTTT.

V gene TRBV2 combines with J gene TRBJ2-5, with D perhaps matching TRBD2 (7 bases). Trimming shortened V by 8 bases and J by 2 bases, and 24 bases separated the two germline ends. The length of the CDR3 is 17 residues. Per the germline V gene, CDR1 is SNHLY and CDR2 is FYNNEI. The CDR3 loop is CASGSGGGGFTQETQYF. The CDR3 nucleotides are TGTGCCAGCGGGTCCGGAGGCGGGGGCTTTACACAAGAGACCCAGTACTTC.

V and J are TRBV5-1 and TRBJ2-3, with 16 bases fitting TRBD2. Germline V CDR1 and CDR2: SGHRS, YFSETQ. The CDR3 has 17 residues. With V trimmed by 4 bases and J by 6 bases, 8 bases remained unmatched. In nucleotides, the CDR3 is TGCGCCAGCAGCCCGGGGACTAGCGGGAGGGCTTCGGATACGCAGTATTTT. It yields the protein CASSPGTSGRASDTQYF.

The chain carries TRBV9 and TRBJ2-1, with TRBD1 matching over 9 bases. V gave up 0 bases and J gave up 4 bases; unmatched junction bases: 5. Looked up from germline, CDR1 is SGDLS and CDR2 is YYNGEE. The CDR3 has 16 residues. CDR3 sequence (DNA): TGTGCCAGCAGCGTAGTTGGGGACAGGGTATACAATGAGCAGTTCTTC. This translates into CASSVVGDRVYNEQFF. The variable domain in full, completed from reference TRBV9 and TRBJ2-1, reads DSGVTQTPKHLITATGQRVTLRCSPRSGDLSVYWYQQSLDQGLQFLIQYYNGEERAKGNILERFSAQQFPDLHSELNLSSLELGDSALYFCASSVVGDRVYNEQFFGPGTRLTVL.

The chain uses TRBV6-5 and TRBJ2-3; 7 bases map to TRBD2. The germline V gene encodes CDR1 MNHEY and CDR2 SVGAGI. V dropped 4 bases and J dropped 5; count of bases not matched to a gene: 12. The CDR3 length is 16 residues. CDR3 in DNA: TGTGCCAGCAGTTCTAACAGCGGGGTGAGGGGAGATACGCAGTATTTT. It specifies CASSSNSGVRGDTQYF.

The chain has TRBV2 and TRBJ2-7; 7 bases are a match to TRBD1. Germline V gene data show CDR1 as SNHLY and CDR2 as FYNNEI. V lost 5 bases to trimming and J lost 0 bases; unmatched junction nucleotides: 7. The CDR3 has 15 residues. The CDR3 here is CASSYSRDSSYEQYF. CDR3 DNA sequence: TGTGCCAGCAGTTACTCCCGGGACAGCTCCTACGAGCAGTACTTC. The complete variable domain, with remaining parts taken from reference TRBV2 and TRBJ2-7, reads EPEVTQTPSHQVTQMGQEVILRCVPISNHLYFYWYRQILGQKVEFLVSFYNNEISEKSEIFDDQFSVERPDGSNFTLKIRSTKLEDSAMYFCASSYSRDSSYEQYFGPGTRLTVT.

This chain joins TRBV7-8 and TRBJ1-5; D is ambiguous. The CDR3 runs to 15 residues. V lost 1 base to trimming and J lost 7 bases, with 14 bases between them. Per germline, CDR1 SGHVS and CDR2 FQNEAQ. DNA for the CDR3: TGTGCCAGCAGCTTAGGATCGGCCGCCGGGCAGCCCCAGCATTTT. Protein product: CASSLGSAAGQPQHF.

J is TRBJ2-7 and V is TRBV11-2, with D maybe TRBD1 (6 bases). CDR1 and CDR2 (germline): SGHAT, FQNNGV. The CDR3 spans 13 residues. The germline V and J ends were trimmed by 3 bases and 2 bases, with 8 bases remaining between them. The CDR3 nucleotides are TGTGCCAGCAGCTTCAGGGGAACCTACGAGCAGTACTTC. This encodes CASSFRGTYEQYF.

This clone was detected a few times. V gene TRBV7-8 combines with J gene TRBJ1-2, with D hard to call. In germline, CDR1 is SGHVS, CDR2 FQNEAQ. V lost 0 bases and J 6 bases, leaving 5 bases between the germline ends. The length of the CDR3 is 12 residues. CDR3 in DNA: TGTGCCAGCAGCTTAGCGCTAGATGGCTACACCTTC. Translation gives CASSLALDGYTF.

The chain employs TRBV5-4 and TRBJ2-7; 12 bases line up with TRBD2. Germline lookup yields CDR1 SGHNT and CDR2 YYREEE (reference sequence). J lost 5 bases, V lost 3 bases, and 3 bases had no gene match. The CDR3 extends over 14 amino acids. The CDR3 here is CASSWTSGTDEQYF. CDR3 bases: TGTGCCAGCAGCTGGACTAGCGGGACTGACGAGCAGTACTTC.

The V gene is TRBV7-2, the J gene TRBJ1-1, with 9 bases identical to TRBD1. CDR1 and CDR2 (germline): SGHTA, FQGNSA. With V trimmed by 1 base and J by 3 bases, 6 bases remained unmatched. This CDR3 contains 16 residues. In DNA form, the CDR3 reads TGTGCCAGCAGCTTAGTAACAGGGGGCTATGACACTGAAGCTTTCTTT. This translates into CASSLVTGGYDTEAFF.

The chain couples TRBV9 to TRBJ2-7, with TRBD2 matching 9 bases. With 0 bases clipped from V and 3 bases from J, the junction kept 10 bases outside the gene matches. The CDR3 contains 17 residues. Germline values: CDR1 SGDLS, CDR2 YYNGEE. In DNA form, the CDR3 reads TGTGCCAGCAGCGTAGCTCCCTTGACTAGCGGTGTCTACGAGCAGTACTTC. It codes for CASSVAPLTSGVYEQYF. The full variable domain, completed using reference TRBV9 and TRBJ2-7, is DSGVTQTPKHLITATGQRVTLRCSPRSGDLSVYWYQQSLDQGLQFLIQYYNGEERAKGNILERFSAQQFPDLHSELNLSSLELGDSALYFCASSVAPLTSGVYEQYFGPGTRLTVT.